This passage covers 20 T cell receptor beta chains from one sample sequenced in a study of blood T cell repertoires in COVID-19. Produced via immunoSEQ multiplex PCR; TCRdb's table is partial and in-frame only. The profile shows a few hundred thousand clones, around nine tenths of them singletons. Sequenced input: peripheral blood. These receptors originate from a man aged 35-49 years who had recovered from COVID-19.

The V call is TRBV18, the J call TRBJ1-2; possibly TRBD1 for D (5 bases). Germline V gene sequence: CDR1 KGHSH, CDR2 LQKENI. The CDR3 has 13 residues. Trimming stripped 1 base from V and 8 bases from J, with 11 bases between. The CDR3 DNA is TGTGCCAGCTCACCACAGGGGCTGCGAGGCTACACCTTC. It yields the protein CASSPQGLRGYTF.

The chain links TRBV30 to TRBJ2-3, with a tentative D call TRBD1 (6 bases). CDR3 length equals 14 residues. Germline V CDR1 and CDR2: GTSNPN, SVGIG (reference sequence). The CDR3 DNA is TGTGCGCTGGGGGCGGCGTGGGGCACAGATACGCAGTATTTT. Its protein is CALGAAWGTDTQYF. Complete variable domain (other parts from reference TRBV30 and TRBJ2-3): SQTIHQWPATLVQPVGSPLSLECTVEGTSNPNLYWYRQAAGRGLQLLFYSVGIGQISSEVPQNLSASRPQDRQFILSSKKLLLSDSGFYLCALGAAWGTDTQYFGPGTRLTVL.

The rearrangement joins TRBV27 to TRBJ2-7, with D possibly being TRBD2 (6 bases). This CDR3 is built from 12 residues. Per the germline V gene, CDR1 is MNHEY and CDR2 is SMNVEV (reference sequence). V lost 2 bases and J 8 bases, leaving 10 bases between the germline ends. CDR3 residues: CASSLGGVQQYF. The CDR3 coding sequence is TGTGCCAGCAGTTTAGGAGGGGTTCAGCAGTACTTC.

Notes on this clone: Additional DNA sequences in this sample encode the identical CDR3. CDR3 in amino acids: CASRRSMNTEAFF. The CDR3 DNA reads as TGTGCCAGCAGACGTTCTATGAACACTGAAGCTTTCTTT. The rearrangement uses TRBV6-5 and TRBJ1-1; D call uncertain. V shed 6 bases and J shed 0 bases, with 8 bases lying between them. This CDR3 spans 13 amino acids. Germline CDR1 and CDR2: MNHEY and SVGAGI.

The rearrangement links TRBV10-3 to TRBJ1-2; 8 bases align to TRBD1. Germline CDR1 is ENHRY and CDR2 is SYGVKD. J was trimmed by 4 bases and V by 4 bases; bases with no gene match: 5. CDR3 length: 14 amino acids. The CDR3 sequence: CAISGTGTPYGYTF. In nucleotides, the CDR3 is TGTGCCATCAGTGGGACAGGGACCCCCTATGGCTACACCTTC.

The chain has TRBV5-1 and TRBJ2-1; 7 nucleotides agree with TRBD1. V shed 0 bases, J shed 7 bases, and the junction held 4 bases outside the gene matches. CDR1 and CDR2 from the germline V gene are SGHRS and YFSETQ. CDR3 length: 14 amino acids. The CDR3 here is CASSLEAGGNEQFF. For the CDR3, the DNA is TGCGCCAGCAGCTTGGAAGCAGGGGGAAATGAGCAGTTCTTC.

This sequence joins TRBV2 and TRBJ2-7, with 9 bases aligning to TRBD1. This CDR3 contains 18 residues. CDR1 is SNHLY, CDR2 FYNNEI, per germline. V was pared by 6 bases and J by 0 bases, with 15 bases of the junction left unmatched. The CDR3 is CASRRTGDGVRSSYEQYF. In DNA form, the CDR3 reads TGTGCCAGCAGGCGGACAGGGGATGGAGTGAGAAGCTCCTACGAGCAGTACTTC.

The chain combines TRBV29-1 with TRBJ2-2; D might be TRBD2 (7 bases). Looked up from germline, CDR1 is SQVTM and CDR2 is ANQGSEA. CDR3 length: 14 residues. V gave up 7 bases and J gave up 0 bases, with 12 bases separating them. The CDR3 here is CSAGGHPNTGELFF. The CDR3 DNA reads as TGCAGCGCGGGGGGACACCCGAACACCGGGGAGCTGTTTTTT.

This clone was detected a few times. V usage is TRBV6-5 and J usage is TRBJ1-5; D perhaps matches TRBD1 (5 bases). CDR1 and CDR2 from the germline V gene are MNHEY and SVGAGI. This CDR3 comprises 15 residues. V dropped 5 bases and J dropped 7 bases, with 18 bases sitting between them. Here the CDR3 DNA reads TGTGCCAGCAGTACCCTTAGTGGGGCAGAACAGCCCCAGCATTTT. Protein: CASSTLSGAEQPQHF.

The chain uses TRBV27 and TRBJ1-2; tentative D call: TRBD1 (5 bases). Looked up from germline, CDR1 is MNHEY and CDR2 is SMNVEV (reference sequence). The CDR3 has 13 residues. Trimming left V 2 bases short and J 4 bases short, with 8 bases between. The CDR3 DNA reads as TGTGCCAGCAGTTTAAGACAGAGCTATGGCTACACCTTC. The encoded protein is CASSLRQSYGYTF.

V and J are TRBV18 and TRBJ1-6; TRBD1 agrees at 9 bases. Unmatched junction bases numbered 6, after V lost 2 bases and J lost 7 bases. Germline V lookup: CDR1 KGHSH, CDR2 LQKENI. This CDR3 region has 16 residues. CDR3 nucleotides: TGTGCCAGCTCACCAGGACAGGGGCGATTAAATTCACCCCTCCACTTT. Amino acid sequence: CASSPGQGRLNSPLHF.

The gene calls are TRBV3-1 (or the pseudogene TRBV3-2) and TRBJ2-5; 8 bases are a match to TRBD2. Losses at the gene ends were 1 base for V and 0 bases for J; bases not matched to a gene: 4. The CDR3 is 16 amino acids. Germline V lookup: CDR1 LGHDT, CDR2 YNNKEL (reference sequence). The CDR3 reads CASSQGPAGDQETQYF. For the CDR3, the DNA is TGTGCCAGCAGCCAAGGCCCAGCGGGGGACCAAGAGACCCAGTACTTC.

This sequence joins TRBV4-2 and TRBJ2-7; a possible D gene is TRBD2 (6 bases). The CDR3 extends over 20 amino acids. Per germline, CDR1 LGHNA and CDR2 YNFKEQ. Deletions cut 11 bases from V and 3 bases from J, with 38 bases between. The CDR3 DNA reads as TGTGCCCTTCTGGAGTTCTGGTGGATAGCGGAACATGGAGGGGACTACGAGCAGTACTTC. It codes for CALLEFWWIAEHGGDYEQYF.

This clone was counted only a few times. The chain recombines TRBV11-2 with TRBJ1-3, with 9 bases matching TRBD1. Per the germline V gene, CDR1 is SGHAT and CDR2 is FQNNGV. The CDR3 totals 17 residues. The J segment lost 5 bases and the V segment lost 4 bases, leaving 12 bases of the junction unmatched. This chain's CDR3 is CASSYTGGTGIRNTIYF. The CDR3 nucleotides are TGTGCCAGCAGCTACACGGGGGGGACAGGGATAAGAAACACCATATATTTT. Supplemented by reference TRBV11-2 and TRBJ1-3, the full variable domain reads EAGVAQSPRYKIIEKRQSVAFWCNPISGHATLYWYQQILGQGPKLLIQFQNNGVVDDSQLPKDRFSAERLKGVDSTLKIQPAKLEDSAVYLCASSYTGGTGIRNTIYFGEGSWLTVV.

This clone was counted between two and nine times. The chain employs TRBV19 and TRBJ2-3, with 10 bases fitting TRBD2. The trim removed 5 bases at V and 2 bases at J, leaving 7 bases unmatched. Germline lookup yields CDR1 LNHDA and CDR2 SQIVND (reference sequence). The CDR3 consists of 16 residues. CDR3 DNA sequence: TGTGCCAGTAGTGTCCCTAGCGGGGGATTCACAGATACGCAGTATTTT. It codes for CASSVPSGGFTDTQYF.

The chain links TRBV5-5 to TRBJ1-5, with TRBD1 as a possible D gene (5 bases). The germline V gene has CDR1 SGHKS and CDR2 YYEKEE (reference sequence). The CDR3 consists of 17 residues. V lost 0 bases, J lost 3 bases, and 16 bases lay in between. The DNA for the CDR3 is TGTGCCAGCAGCTTGGCCGCCCCCGCGGGGCCCAATCAGCCCCAGCATTTT. This sequence encodes CASSLAAPAGPNQPQHF.

The chain links TRBV7-2 to TRBJ2-7; D is perhaps TRBD2 (5 bases). This CDR3 has 14 amino acids. V lost 6 bases and J 2 bases, leaving 14 bases between the germline ends. CDR1 and CDR2 from the germline V gene are SGHTA and FQGNSA. CDR3 protein: CASSTRPRPYEQYF. CDR3 DNA: TGTGCCAGCAGTACTAGACCCCGACCCTACGAGCAGTACTTC.

The J gene is TRBJ1-5, the V gene TRBV7-9; 9 bases match TRBD1. Germline trimming cut 0 bases from V and 5 bases from J; bases unmatched to any gene: 5. The CDR3 has 16 amino acids. The germline V gene has CDR1 SEHNR and CDR2 FQNEAQ (reference sequence). CDR3 in amino acids: CASSLAGQGSDQPQHF. In nucleotides, the CDR3 is TGTGCCAGCAGCTTAGCGGGACAGGGCTCGGATCAGCCCCAGCATTTT.

V gene TRBV15 combines with J gene TRBJ1-1; D is unclear. CDR3 size: 14 residues. Trimming stripped 5 bases from V and 0 bases from J, with 10 bases between. In germline, CDR1 is LNHNV, CDR2 YYDKDF (reference sequence). In nucleotides, the CDR3 is TGTGCCACCAGCGAGTGGGCGATGAACACTGAAGCTTTCTTT. This encodes CATSEWAMNTEAFF. Based on the CDR3 plus reference TRBV15 and TRBJ1-1, the full variable domain is DAMVIQNPRYQVTQFGKPVTLSCSQTLNHNVMYWYQQKSSQAPKLLFHYYDKDFNNEADTPDNFQSRRPNTSFCFLDIRSPGLGDTAMYLCATSEWAMNTEAFFGQGTRLTVV.

The rearrangement uses TRBV4-1 and TRBJ1-3; D not certain. Germline V gene sequence: CDR1 MGHRA, CDR2 YSYEKL. V lost 0 bases and J 0 bases, leaving 6 bases between the germline ends. The CDR3 totals 15 residues. The CDR3 nucleotides read TGCGCCAGCAGCCAAGATGAGAGCTCTGGAAACACCATATATTTT. Amino acids: CASSQDESSGNTIYF.